The 4 T cell receptor beta chains presented below share a single source sample, sequenced in a study of blood T cell repertoires in COVID-19 (TCRdb year 2020). Library preparation employed the immunoSEQ multiplex PCR assay. Not all clones reach the TCRdb copy of this immuneACCESS table, which keeps in-frame sequences only. Checked studies attribute under half of the gap to unresolved V genes and leave the rest unexplained. In this sample the table shows some 150,000 clones, roughly 87% of which occur a single time. 1.5% to 2% of the sample is in the top ten clones. The sample consisted of peripheral blood. The receptors derive from a woman between 45 and 60 years old with acute or convalescent COVID-19.

The rearrangement joins TRBV13 to TRBJ2-1; 8 bases are a match to TRBD2. Unmatched junction bases numbered 2, after V lost 0 bases and J lost 7 bases. The CDR3 is 14 amino acids. Germline V CDR1 and CDR2: PRHDT, FYEKMQ (reference sequence). CDR3 sequence: CASSLGTSGNEQFF. Written as DNA, the CDR3 is TGTGCCAGCAGCTTAGGTACTAGCGGAAATGAGCAGTTCTTC.

The chain carries TRBV7-2 and TRBJ2-1; 10 nucleotides align to TRBD2. Germline assignment: CDR1 SGHTA and CDR2 FQGNSA. The CDR3 loop spans 15 amino acids. With 6 bases clipped from V and 8 bases from J, the junction kept 10 bases outside the gene matches. The CDR3 sequence is CASSPQRGGSYEQFF. The CDR3 coding sequence is TGTGCCAGCAGTCCTCAGCGGGGGGGCTCCTATGAGCAGTTCTTC.

The J gene is TRBJ1-2, the V gene TRBV4-2; D is ambiguous. Per the germline V gene, CDR1 is LGHNA and CDR2 is YNFKEQ. Trimming stripped 1 base from V and 5 bases from J, with 17 bases between. CDR3 size: 16 residues. Written as DNA, the CDR3 is TGTGCCAGCAGCCAAGTTAAAGGCACGGGGTTTTATGGCTACACCTTC. Its protein product is CASSQVKGTGFYGYTF.

The V and J genes are TRBV29-1 and TRBJ2-7, with D unresolved. The V gene's germline CDR1 is SQVTM and CDR2 ANQGSEA. The V end lost 4 bases, the J end lost 2 bases, and 9 bases lay between the germline ends. CDR3 length: 12 amino acids. As DNA, the CDR3 is TGCAGCGTTGCTGAGTCAACCTACGAGCAGTACTTC. Amino acid sequence: CSVAESTYEQYF.